This TCR beta chain was captured by sequencing in a study of cytomegalovirus exposure and HLA in healthy donors. Overall study results and limits: The authors reported that TCR beta sequences could predict HLA-A and HLA-B alleles. These predictions were accurate for most subjects in the first cohort.

Germline V gives CDR1 MGHRA, CDR2 YSYEKL. The CDR3 consists of 14 residues. Trimming removed 0 bases from V and 6 bases from J; junction bases left unmatched: 4. Primers for the PCR totalled 60 Vbeta and 13 Jbeta. Some clones are missing from TCRdb's copy, which holds only in-frame ones; the method was immunoSEQ multiplex PCR. This sample's table reports roughly 78,000 clones. Details on this clone: Its antigen is undetermined.

The V and J genes are TRBV4-1 and TRBJ2-7; TRBD1 agrees at 8 bases. The TCR sequence derives from a middle-aged man in good health and CMV-seronegative. Sequenced input: PBMCs. CDR3 DNA sequence: TGCGCCAGCAGCCAAGATCCCAGGGGGCCCGAGCAGTACTTC. It encodes CASSQDPRGPEQYF.